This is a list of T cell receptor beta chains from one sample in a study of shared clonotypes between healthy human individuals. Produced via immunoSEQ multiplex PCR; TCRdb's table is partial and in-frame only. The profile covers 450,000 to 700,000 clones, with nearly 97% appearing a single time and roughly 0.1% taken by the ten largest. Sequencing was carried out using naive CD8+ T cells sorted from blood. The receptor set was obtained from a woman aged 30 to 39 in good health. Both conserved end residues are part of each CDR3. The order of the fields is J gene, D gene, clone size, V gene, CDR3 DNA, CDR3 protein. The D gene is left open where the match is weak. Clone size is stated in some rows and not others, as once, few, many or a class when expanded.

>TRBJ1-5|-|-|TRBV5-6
TGTGCCAGCAGCTTGGATGGGGCCGGTCAGCCCCAGCATTTT
CASSLDGAGQPQHF
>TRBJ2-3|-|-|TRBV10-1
TGCGCCAGCAGTGAGTCCAGGACTAGCACAGATACGCAGTATTTT
CASSESRTSTDTQYF
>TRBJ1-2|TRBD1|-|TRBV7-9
TGTGCCAGCAGCTTAGTAGGCGCAGGGGGCAACTATGGCTACACCTTC
CASSLVGAGGNYGYTF
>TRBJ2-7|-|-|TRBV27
-
CASSSGRASSYEQYF
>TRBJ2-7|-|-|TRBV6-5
TGTGCCAGCAGTCCCGGGGGAGGCTCCTACGAGCAGTACTTC
CASSPGGGSYEQYF
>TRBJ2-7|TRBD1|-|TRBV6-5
TGTGCCAGCAGTTACGGACAGGGCCTCTCCTACGAGCAGTACTTC
CASSYGQGLSYEQYF
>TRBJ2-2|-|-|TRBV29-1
TGCAGCGTTGTTGCGGAGGGATCGAACACCGGGGAGCTGTTTTTT
CSVVAEGSNTGELFF
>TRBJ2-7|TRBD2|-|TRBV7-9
TGTGCCAGCAGCTTATCGCTTGCGGGAGGAATCTACGAGCAGTACTTC
CASSLSLAGGIYEQYF
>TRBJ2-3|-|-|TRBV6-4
TGTGCCAGCAGTGACTCAGAGGCCCCAGCAGATACGCAGTATTTT
CASSDSEAPADTQYF
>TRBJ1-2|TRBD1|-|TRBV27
TGTGCCAGCAGTTTATTCGTCAGGGGGTTAGGTAACTATGGCTACACCTTC
CASSLFVRGLGNYGYTF
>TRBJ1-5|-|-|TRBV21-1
-
CASSKVGTGAGPQHF
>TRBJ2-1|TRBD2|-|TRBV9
TGTGCCAGCAGCCCATCGGGGACTAGCGGGACGACCTCCTACAATGAGCAGTTCTTC
CASSPSGTSGTTSYNEQFF
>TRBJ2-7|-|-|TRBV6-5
TGTGCCACGGAACCCAACGAGAAGAGGGGCCACGAGCAGTACTTC
CATEPNEKRGHEQYF
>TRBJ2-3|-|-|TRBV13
TGTGCCAGCAGCAGACTGGGTGGAGATACGCAGTATTTT
CASSRLGGDTQYF
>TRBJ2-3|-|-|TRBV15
TGTGCCACCAGCAGACTAGCCGTTAGGAATACGCAGTATTTT
CATSRLAVRNTQYF
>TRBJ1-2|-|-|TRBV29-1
TGCAGCGTGGGGGCGGGGCTCGGGGGCTACACCTTC
CSVGAGLGGYTF
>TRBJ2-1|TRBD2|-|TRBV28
TGTGCCAGCAGTCCCCACACCGAGACTAGCGGGAGGAACAATGAGCAGTTCTTC
CASSPHTETSGRNNEQFF
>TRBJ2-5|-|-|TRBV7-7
TGTGCCAGCAGCCCCGTAGAGCAGCCCCTCCAGACCCAGTACTTC
CASSPVEQPLQTQYF
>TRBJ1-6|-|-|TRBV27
TGTGCCAGCAGCCCGCCAGCCCATAATTCACCCCTCCACTTT
CASSPPAHNSPLHF
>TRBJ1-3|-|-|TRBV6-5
TGTGCCAGCACCTTTAGGTCTCCTGGAAACACCATATATTTT
CASTFRSPGNTIYF
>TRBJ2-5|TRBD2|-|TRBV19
TGTGCCAGTAGTAAGGGACTAGCGGGAGTCTGGGTTGCGGAGACCCAGTACTTC
CASSKGLAGVWVAETQYF
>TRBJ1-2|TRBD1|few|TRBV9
TGTGCCAGCAGCGTAGAGGGGACAGACTTCGCTAACTATGGCTACACCTTC
CASSVEGTDFANYGYTF
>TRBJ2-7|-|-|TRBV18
TGTGCCAGCTCACAAGGGGGCTCCTACGAGCAGTACTTC
CASSQGGSYEQYF
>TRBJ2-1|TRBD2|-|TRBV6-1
TGTGCCAGCAGTGATCTTACTAGCGGGAGGGCTCGGGGGCAGTTCTTC
CASSDLTSGRARGQFF
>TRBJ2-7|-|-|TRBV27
TGTGCCAGCAGTTCGGACGGCTCCTACGAGCAGTACTTC
CASSSDGSYEQYF
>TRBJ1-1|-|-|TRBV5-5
TGTGCCAGCAGCTTGGGCGACACTGAAGCTTTCTTT
CASSLGDTEAFF
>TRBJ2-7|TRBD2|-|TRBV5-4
TGTGCCAGCAGCTTAGGAGGCGGGAGGTGGTACGAGCAGTACTTC
CASSLGGGRWYEQYF